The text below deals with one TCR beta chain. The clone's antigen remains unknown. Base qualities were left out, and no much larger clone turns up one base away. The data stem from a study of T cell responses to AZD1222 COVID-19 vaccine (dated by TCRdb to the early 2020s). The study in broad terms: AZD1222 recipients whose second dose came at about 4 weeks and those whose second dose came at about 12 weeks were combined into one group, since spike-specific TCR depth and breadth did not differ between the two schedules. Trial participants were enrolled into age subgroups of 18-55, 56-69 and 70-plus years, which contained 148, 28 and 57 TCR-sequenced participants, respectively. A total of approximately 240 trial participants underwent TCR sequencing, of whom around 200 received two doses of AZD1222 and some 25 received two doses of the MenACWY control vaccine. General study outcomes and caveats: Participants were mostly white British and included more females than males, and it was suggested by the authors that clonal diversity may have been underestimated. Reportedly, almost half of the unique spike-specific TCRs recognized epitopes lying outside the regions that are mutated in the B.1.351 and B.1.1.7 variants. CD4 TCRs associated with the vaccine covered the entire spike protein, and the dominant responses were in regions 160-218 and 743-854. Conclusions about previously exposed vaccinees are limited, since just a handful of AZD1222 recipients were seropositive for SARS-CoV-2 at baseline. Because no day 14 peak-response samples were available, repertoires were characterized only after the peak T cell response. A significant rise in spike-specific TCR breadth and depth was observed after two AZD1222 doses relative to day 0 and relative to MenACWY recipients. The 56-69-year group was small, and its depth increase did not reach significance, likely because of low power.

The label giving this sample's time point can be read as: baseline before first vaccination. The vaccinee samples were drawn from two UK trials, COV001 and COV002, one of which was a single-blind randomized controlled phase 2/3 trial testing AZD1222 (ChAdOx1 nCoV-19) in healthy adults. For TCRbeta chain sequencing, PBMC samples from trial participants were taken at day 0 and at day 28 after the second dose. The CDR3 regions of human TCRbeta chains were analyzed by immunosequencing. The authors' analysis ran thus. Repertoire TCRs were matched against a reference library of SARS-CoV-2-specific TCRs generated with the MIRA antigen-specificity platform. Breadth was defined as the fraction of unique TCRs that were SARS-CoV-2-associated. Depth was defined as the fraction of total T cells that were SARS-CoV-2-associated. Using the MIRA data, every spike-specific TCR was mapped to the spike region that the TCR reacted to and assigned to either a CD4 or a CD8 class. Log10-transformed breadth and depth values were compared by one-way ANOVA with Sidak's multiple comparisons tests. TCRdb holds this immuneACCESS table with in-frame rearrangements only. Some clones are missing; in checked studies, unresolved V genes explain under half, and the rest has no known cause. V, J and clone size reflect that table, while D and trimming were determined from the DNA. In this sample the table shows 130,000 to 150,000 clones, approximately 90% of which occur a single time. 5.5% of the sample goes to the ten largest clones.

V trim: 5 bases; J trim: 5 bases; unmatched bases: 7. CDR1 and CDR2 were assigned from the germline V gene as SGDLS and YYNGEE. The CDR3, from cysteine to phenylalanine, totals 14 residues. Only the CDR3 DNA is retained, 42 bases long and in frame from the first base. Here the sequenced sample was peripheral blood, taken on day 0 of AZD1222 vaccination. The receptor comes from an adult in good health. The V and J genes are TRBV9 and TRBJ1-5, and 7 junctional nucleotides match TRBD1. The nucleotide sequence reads TGTGCCAGCAGTACGACAGGGTGGTATCAGCCCCAGCATTTT. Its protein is CASSTTGWYQPQHF.